This TCR beta chain was identified in a study of blood T cells in healthy people across ages. As regards this clonotype: As yet, its antigen is unknown.

Study-level points and caveats: The lack of PBMC sorting stopped any conclusive naive versus antigen-experienced comparison.

CDR3 length: 18 residues. V shed 2 bases, J shed 2 bases, and the junction held 14 bases outside the gene matches. Germline lookup yields CDR1 MNHEY and CDR2 SVGAGI. For the second PCR, which ran for about 6 to 11 cycles, a sample-barcoded 5' primer and a J-beta primer mix were used. MiXCR, applied by TCRdb to the 5' RACE reads, yields one record per CDR3 protein. The table includes about 1,500,000 distinct CDR3 sequences, roughly 40% detected once. This clonotype was obtained from a woman aged 18-30 years in good health. This chain uses TRBV6-5 with TRBJ1-1; 7 bases are a match to TRBD1. The sample was blood. The CDR3 bases are TGTGCCAGCAGTTACCGTTCTTTTTGGGACAGCTCAAACACTGAAGCTTTCTTT. As protein: CASSYRSFWDSSNTEAFF.